These 8 T cell receptor beta chains were sequenced from one sample in a study of OX40 agonist ivuxolimab in advanced cancers. The protocol was immunoSEQ multiplex PCR, while the TCRdb copy is restricted to in-frame clones and leaves out a portion. The table records 76,000 or so clones, about 88% of them present only once. The sample was CD4+ or CD8+ T cells sorted from blood, taken in a trial of the OX40 agonist ivuxolimab. The receptors derive from an adult with an advanced solid tumor such as melanoma, head and neck, liver or kidney cancer.

This chain links TRBV18 with TRBJ2-5; weak D call: TRBD1 (5 bases). The germline V gene has CDR1 KGHSH and CDR2 LQKENI. The CDR3 is made up of 12 amino acids. V lost 3 bases to trimming and J lost 4 bases, with 6 bases between them. The CDR3, as DNA: TGTGCCAGCTCACCTAGGGGAGAGACCCAGTACTTC. This translates into CASSPRGETQYF.

This rearrangement joins TRBV7-2 to TRBJ2-7, with D tentatively TRBD2 (6 bases). The CDR3 extends over 15 amino acids. Per germline, CDR1 SGHTA and CDR2 FQGNSA. V was pared by 5 bases and J by 1 base, with 15 bases between. DNA for the CDR3: TGTGCCAGCAGCCCGCGGGGTGAGGGATCCTACGAGCAGTACTTC. Amino acid sequence: CASSPRGEGSYEQYF.

The chain employs TRBV13 and TRBJ2-7, with 7 bases lining up with TRBD1. This CDR3 contains 14 residues. V was pared by 4 bases and J by 2 bases, with 5 bases of the junction left unmatched. Germline CDR1 PRHDT, CDR2 FYEKMQ (reference sequence). CDR3 sequence: CASSSQTGTYEQYF. The CDR3 DNA reads as TGTGCCAGCAGCTCCCAGACAGGGACCTACGAGCAGTACTTC.

The J gene is TRBJ2-7, the V gene TRBV6-1; 7 bases are shared with TRBD1. The germline gives CDR1 MNHNS, CDR2 SASEGT. V lost 7 bases, J lost 3 bases, and 6 bases stayed unmatched. The CDR3 extends over 13 amino acids. The CDR3 spells CASIRSGGYEQYF. The CDR3 nucleotides are TGTGCCAGCATCCGGTCAGGGGGCTACGAGCAGTACTTC.

The gene calls are TRBV19 and TRBJ2-1; 7 nucleotides line up with TRBD2. The CDR3 sequence is 16 residues long. Trimming took 4 bases from V and 5 from J; bases not matched to a gene: 11. Looked up from germline, CDR1 is LNHDA and CDR2 is SQIVND (reference sequence). This CDR3 is CASSRTRWGGDNEQFF. DNA for the CDR3: TGTGCCAGTAGTAGGACTAGATGGGGGGGTGACAATGAGCAGTTCTTC.

J is TRBJ1-1 and V is TRBV6-1; TRBD1 agrees at 7 bases. Germline CDR1 and CDR2: MNHNS and SASEGT. This CDR3 is built from 19 residues. The V and J ends lost 4 bases and 1 base, in that order; junction bases with no gene match: 18. The CDR3 DNA sequence: TGTGCCAGCAGTGTTACCATCCGACAGGGAATGGGGCCGAACACTGAAGCTTTCTTT. Protein: CASSVTIRQGMGPNTEAFF.

This chain links TRBV25-1 with TRBJ2-1, with 12 bases aligning to TRBD2. The CDR3 contains 16 residues. J gave up 10 bases and V 0 bases, and 7 bases lay outside the gene matches. Looked up from germline, CDR1 is MGHDK and CDR2 is SYGVNS. DNA of the CDR3: TGTGCCAGCAGTGAATATGTGACTAGCGGGAGCAACGAGCAGTTCTTC. It codes for CASSEYVTSGSNEQFF.

This clone was picked up a small number of times. The V gene is TRBV10-2, the J gene TRBJ1-1; D perhaps matches TRBD1 (6 bases). Germline V gives CDR1 WSHSY, CDR2 SAAADI. V was clipped by 10 bases and J by 4 bases, with 19 bases between them. There are 14 residues in the CDR3. This CDR3 is CATRFGGASTEAFF. The CDR3 DNA reads TGCGCCACGCGATTTGGGGGGGCCAGCACTGAAGCTTTCTTT.